A selection of T cell receptor beta chains follows, all from one sample in a study of blood T cell repertoires in COVID-19. Measured with immunoSEQ multiplex PCR; TCRdb has only the in-frame clones, and not every one. The top ten hold about 1.2% of the sample, which has around 380,000 clones, roughly 80% seen once. The sample comprised peripheral blood. The receptor source for this set is a human donor with acute or convalescent COVID-19. The donor label of this sample is uncertain. Both conserved end residues are part of each CDR3.

v_call	j_call	cdr3_aa
TRBV5-1	TRBJ1-6	CASSPGQDNSPLHF
TRBV5-1	TRBJ1-1	CASSLADRDDTEAFF
TRBV7-8	TRBJ2-7	CASSSRQGNYEQYF
TRBV18	TRBJ2-7	CASSPQGTGGYEQYF
TRBV6-2/TRBV6-3	TRBJ1-1	CASSYLDSDTEAFF
TRBV6-5	TRBJ2-7	CASSLGANTYEQYF
TRBV28	TRBJ1-1	CASSSAGVNTEAFF
TRBV7-6	TRBJ2-1	CASSRRLDYNEQFF
TRBV24-1	TRBJ2-1	CATSERGGPYNEQFF
TRBV19	TRBJ1-6	CASNRVGEMGPYNSPLHF
TRBV5-1	TRBJ2-3	CASSLAQGSTDTQYF
TRBV28	TRBJ1-3	CASSPGYSGNTIYF
TRBV28	TRBJ1-1	CASSLGVRVNTEAFF
TRBV4-1	TRBJ2-7	CASSQVVGYEQYF
TRBV5-1	TRBJ1-1	CASMGQTDTEAFF
TRBV6-1	TRBJ2-7	CASSEAQPAGGYEQYF
TRBV6-5	TRBJ1-3	CASSYSISNLENTIYF
TRBV30	TRBJ1-6	CAWRPSAGSYNSPLHF
TRBV5-4	TRBJ1-1	CASSFTRGSTEAFF
TRBV5-5	TRBJ2-1	CASREGTSQDEQFF
TRBV4-2	TRBJ1-6	CASSQSRDTNSPLHF
TRBV5-4	TRBJ2-3	CASSLATPDTQYF
TRBV6-5	TRBJ2-3	CASTGGHSTDTQYF
TRBV25-1	TRBJ1-2	CASPTGFYGYTF
TRBV7-2	TRBJ1-1	CASSFGTMNTEAFF
TRBV9	TRBJ1-2	CASRAIGHNGYGYTF
TRBV28	TRBJ1-2	CASTLGTVGYTF
TRBV7-9	TRBJ2-5	CASSLRTSEETQYF
TRBV7-6	TRBJ1-1	CASSPAGLPGTEAFF